The clone carrying this T cell receptor beta chain has only one observation. The treatment was: roughly 19 received Ad26.COV2.S at low or high dose, single or two shots; roughly five received placebo; per-sample allocation not given. Samples came from day 63 after the first vaccine or placebo injection. Vaccination used an Ad26 vector expressing Wuhan-strain SARS-CoV-2 spike. Profiled with immunoSEQ multiplex PCR; TCRdb holds only in-frame clones, not every one. The sample comprises a few hundred thousand clones, 70% to 90% of which are singletons, and around 1.9% rests with the top ten. The data originate from a study of Ad26.COV2.S vaccination and SARS-CoV-2 variants. This CDR3 comprises 14 residues. V dropped 0 bases and J dropped 3 bases, with 10 bases sitting between them. CDR1 and CDR2 from the germline V gene are SGDLS and YYNGEE.

The rearrangement links TRBV9 to TRBJ2-7, with D uncertain. This specimen consisted of peripheral blood, obtained in a trial of Ad26.COV2.S vaccine versus placebo. The receptor was derived from a person between 18 and 59 years old who received the Ad26.COV2.S COVID-19 vaccine or a placebo. The CDR3, as DNA: TGTGCCAGCAGCGTAGCTGGAGATAACTACGAGCAGTACTTC. Translated, it gives CASSVAGDNYEQYF.